These 18 T cell receptor beta chains were sequenced from one sample in a study of blood T cell repertoires in COVID-19. Assay used: immunoSEQ multiplex PCR; TCRdb lists only in-frame clones, some missing. The top ten clones hold 13% to 15% of a sample with about 190,000 clones, about 81% of them seen once. The source material was peripheral blood. The receptor source for this set is a man between 25 and 39 years old with active or convalescent COVID-19.

The chain couples TRBV9 to TRBJ2-5; 11 bases line up with TRBD1. Germline CDR1 SGDLS, CDR2 YYNGEE. CDR3 length: 18 amino acids. J was trimmed by 5 bases and V by 3 bases; bases with no gene match: 15. For the CDR3, the DNA is TGTGCCAGCAGCGCAGGGGTACTCGGACAGGGGGCGAGGGAGACCCAGTACTTC. Protein sequence: CASSAGVLGQGARETQYF. The whole variable domain, remainder taken from reference TRBV9 and TRBJ2-5, is DSGVTQTPKHLITATGQRVTLRCSPRSGDLSVYWYQQSLDQGLQFLIQYYNGEERAKGNILERFSAQQFPDLHSELNLSSLELGDSALYFCASSAGVLGQGARETQYFGPGTRLLVL.

The genes are TRBV2 and TRBJ2-5; D unresolved. The germline gives CDR1 SNHLY, CDR2 FYNNEI. V was clipped by 3 bases and J by 4 bases, with 9 bases between them. This CDR3 is 13 amino acids long. The CDR3 loop is CASSERQLETQYF. As DNA, the CDR3 is TGTGCCAGCAGTGAGCGGCAACTAGAGACCCAGTACTTC.

The gene calls are TRBV4-1 and TRBJ1-6; unclear D gene. Germline CDR1 reads MGHRA; CDR2 reads YSYEKL. Trimming removed 4 bases from V and 7 bases from J, with 11 bases in between. The CDR3 consists of 14 residues. CDR3 in amino acids: CASSLDNANSPLHF. The CDR3 DNA follows: TGCGCCAGCAGCCTAGATAATGCGAATTCACCCCTCCACTTT.

This clone was seen more than once but under ten times. CDR3 sequence: CSAGTVEAFF. CDR3 sequence (DNA): TGCAGTGCTGGAACAGTAGAAGCTTTCTTT. J is TRBJ1-1 and V is TRBV20-1; D gene unclear. The CDR3 covers 10 residues. V was shortened by 5 bases and J by 8 bases, with 9 bases between the two germline ends. Germline loops: CDR1 DFQATT, CDR2 SNEGSKA (reference sequence).

In the case of this clone: Other DNA sequences within the sample encode an identical CDR3. The rearrangement joins TRBV27 to TRBJ1-1; D is unresolved. Germline-derived CDR1 and CDR2 are MNHEY and SMNVEV (reference sequence). Trimming pared 2 bases from V and 1 base from J, leaving 5 bases between. CDR3 length equals 13 residues. Here the CDR3 reads CASSLVQNTEAFF. The CDR3 region has the DNA TGTGCCAGCAGTTTAGTTCAGAACACTGAAGCTTTCTTT.

The V call is TRBV11-2, the J call TRBJ2-7, with 9 bases matching TRBD1. The CDR3 is made up of 15 amino acids. V gave up 7 bases and J gave up 3 bases; unmatched junction bases: 10. CDR1 is SGHAT, CDR2 FQNNGV, per germline. This chain's CDR3 is CASTPGQGILYEQYF. CDR3 DNA sequence: TGTGCCAGCACGCCGGGACAGGGCATACTCTACGAGCAGTACTTC.

This rearrangement joins TRBV5-1 to TRBJ2-7; D gene uncertain. With 3 bases removed from V and 3 bases from J, the gap between germline ends came to 13 bases. CDR3 length equals 14 residues. Germline CDR1 is SGHRS and CDR2 is YFSETQ. The CDR3 here is CASSSHENFYEQYF. The CDR3 DNA is TGCGCCAGCAGCTCCCATGAGAATTTCTACGAGCAGTACTTC.

The chain has TRBV25-1 and TRBJ1-5; TRBD1 matches 8 bases. Germline V gene lookup returns CDR1 MGHDK and CDR2 SYGVNS. This CDR3 has 15 amino acids. J lost 4 bases, V lost 4 bases, and 6 bases had no gene match. This CDR3 reads CASSGQGSRNQPQHF. The CDR3 nucleotides are TGTGCCAGCAGTGGACAGGGGAGTAGGAATCAGCCCCAGCATTTT. The full variable domain, its missing parts supplied by reference TRBV25-1 and TRBJ1-5, is EADIYQTPRYLVIGTGKKITLECSQTMGHDKMYWYQQDPGMELHLIHYSYGVNSTEKGDLSSESTVSRIRTEHFPLTLESARPSHTSQYLCASSGQGSRNQPQHFGDGTRLSIL.

The chain is built from TRBV18 and TRBJ1-1; no clear D. Germline V gene sequence: CDR1 KGHSH, CDR2 LQKENI. The CDR3 loop spans 15 amino acids. Deletions cut 1 base from V and 0 bases from J, with 9 bases between. CDR3: CASSPLIGVNTEAFF. CDR3 coding DNA: TGTGCCAGCTCACCACTTATCGGGGTGAACACTGAAGCTTTCTTT.

Here the CDR3 reads CASSSGAARANTGELFF. The DNA for the CDR3 is TGTGCCAGCAGCTCTGGGGCAGCCCGAGCGAACACCGGGGAGCTGTTTTTT. V is TRBV2 and J is TRBJ2-2, with a tentative D call TRBD1 (5 bases). The length of the CDR3 is 17 residues. Deletions cut 6 bases from V and 0 bases from J, with 17 bases between. Per the germline V gene, CDR1 is SNHLY and CDR2 is FYNNEI.

This clone was recorded only once. This chain uses TRBV2 with TRBJ2-7; TRBD1 matches 10 bases. Trimming removed 9 bases from V and 1 base from J; junction bases left unmatched: 12. This CDR3 spans 16 amino acids. CDR1 and CDR2 from the germline V gene are SNHLY and FYNNEI. CDR3 nucleotides: TGTGCCAGTTTCCCCCCCGGGACAGGGGTATCCTACGAGCAGTACTTC. It translates to CASFPPGTGVSYEQYF.

The V gene is TRBV6-6, the J gene TRBJ2-2; D unresolved. The germline V and J ends were trimmed by 8 bases and 4 bases, with 5 bases remaining between them. The germline gives CDR1 MNHNY, CDR2 SVGAGI (reference sequence). CDR3 length equals 11 residues. CDR3 sequence: CASYSTGELFF. For the CDR3, the DNA is TGTGCCAGCTACAGCACCGGGGAGCTGTTTTTT.

The table lists this clone with a few counts. The chain joins TRBV2 to TRBJ2-2; 8 bases line up with TRBD1. CDR1 is SNHLY and CDR2 is FYNNEI in the germline V gene. With 6 bases clipped from V and 3 bases from J, the junction kept 6 bases outside the gene matches. The CDR3 contains 15 residues. The CDR3 sequence is CASSVGDRYTGELFF. CDR3 nucleotides: TGTGCCAGCAGCGTAGGGGACAGGTACACCGGGGAGCTGTTTTTT.

This chain links TRBV10-2 with TRBJ1-3; 8 bases line up with TRBD1. Germline lookup yields CDR1 WSHSY and CDR2 SAAADI. This CDR3 has 15 residues. Trimming removed 7 bases from V and 0 bases from J; junction bases left unmatched: 5. CDR3 coding DNA: TGCGCCAGCAAGAACAGGGGGGGCTCTGGAAACACCATATATTTT. Residues: CASKNRGGSGNTIYF.

This sequence joins TRBV11-3 and TRBJ2-3, with TRBD1 identical over 11 bases. Per the germline V gene, CDR1 is SGHNT and CDR2 is YENEEA. The V segment lost 3 bases and the J segment 4 bases; nucleotides outside the gene matches: 3. The CDR3 is 15 residues long. The CDR3 coding sequence is TGTGCCAGCAGCTTGAGGACAGGGGGCTCAGATACGCAGTATTTT. This sequence encodes CASSLRTGGSDTQYF.

The chain combines TRBV10-2 with TRBJ2-3; no clear D. V was shortened by 2 bases and J by 2 bases, with 11 bases between the two germline ends. This CDR3 contains 15 residues. The germline V gene has CDR1 WSHSY and CDR2 SAAADI. CDR3 in DNA: TGCGCCAGCAGTGAGGACTTTTCCCTCACAGATACGCAGTATTTT. Translating it yields CASSEDFSLTDTQYF.

The chain joins TRBV10-2 to TRBJ1-1; 7 bases line up with TRBD1. V trimming: 3 bases; J trimming: 4 bases; junction bases outside the gene matches: 8. This CDR3 has 15 residues. Germline CDR1 is WSHSY and CDR2 is SAAADI. The CDR3 is CASSDVEGASTEAFF. In DNA form, the CDR3 reads TGCGCCAGCAGTGACGTGGAGGGGGCAAGCACTGAAGCTTTCTTT.

The chain couples TRBV5-1 to TRBJ1-4, with 7 bases matching TRBD1. CDR3 length: 15 amino acids. Trimming cost V 7 bases and J 7 bases; bases outside gene matches: 13. Germline CDR1 and CDR2: SGHRS and YFSETQ. The CDR3 sequence: CASAGGGVSAEKLFF. The CDR3 DNA follows: TGCGCCAGCGCAGGGGGAGGTGTTTCCGCTGAAAAACTGTTTTTT.